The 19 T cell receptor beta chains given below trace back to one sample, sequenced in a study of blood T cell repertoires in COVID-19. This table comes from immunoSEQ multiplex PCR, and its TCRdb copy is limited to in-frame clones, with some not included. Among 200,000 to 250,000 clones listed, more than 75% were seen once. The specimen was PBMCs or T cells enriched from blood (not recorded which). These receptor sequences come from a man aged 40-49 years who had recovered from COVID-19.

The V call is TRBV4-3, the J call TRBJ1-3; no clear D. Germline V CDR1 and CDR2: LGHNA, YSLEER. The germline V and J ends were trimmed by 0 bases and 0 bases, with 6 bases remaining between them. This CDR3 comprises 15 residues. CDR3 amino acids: CASSQDVYSGNTIYF. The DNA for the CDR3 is TGCGCCAGCAGCCAAGATGTATACTCTGGAAACACCATATATTTT.

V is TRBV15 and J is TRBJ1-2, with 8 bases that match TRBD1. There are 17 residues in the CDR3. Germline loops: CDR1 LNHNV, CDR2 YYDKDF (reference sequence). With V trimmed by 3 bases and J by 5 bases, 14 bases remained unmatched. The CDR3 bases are TGTGCCACCAGCAGGGACCTAGGGACAGGATTGGGATATGGCTACACCTTC. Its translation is CATSRDLGTGLGYGYTF.

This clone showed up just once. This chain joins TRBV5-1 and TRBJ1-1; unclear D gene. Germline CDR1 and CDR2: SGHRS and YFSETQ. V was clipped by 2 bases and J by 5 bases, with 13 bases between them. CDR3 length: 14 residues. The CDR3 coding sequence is TGCGCCAGCAGCTTATCCGGGGAAAAAACTGAAGCTTTCTTT. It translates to CASSLSGEKTEAFF.

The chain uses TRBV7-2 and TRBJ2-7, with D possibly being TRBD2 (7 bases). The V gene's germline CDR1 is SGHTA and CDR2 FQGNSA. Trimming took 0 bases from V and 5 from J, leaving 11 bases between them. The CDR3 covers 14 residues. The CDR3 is CASSLAGGPDEQYF. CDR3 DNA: TGTGCCAGCAGCTTAGCGGGGGGGCCTGACGAGCAGTACTTC.

The CDR3 sequence is CASSVLGREGGYTF. The CDR3 DNA sequence: TGTGCCAGCAGCGTCCTGGGCAGAGAGGGAGGCTACACCTTC. The chain recombines TRBV7-3 with TRBJ1-2; D gene uncertain. Per germline, CDR1 SGHTA and CDR2 FQGTGA. The CDR3 consists of 14 residues. V gave up 5 bases and J gave up 8 bases, with 18 bases separating them. The full variable domain, completed using reference TRBV7-3 and TRBJ1-2, is GAGVSQTPSNKVTEKGKYVELRCDPISGHTALYWYRQSLGQGPEFLIYFQGTGAADDSGLPNDRFFAVRPEGSVSTLKIQRTERGDSAVYLCASSVLGREGGYTFGSGTRLTVV.

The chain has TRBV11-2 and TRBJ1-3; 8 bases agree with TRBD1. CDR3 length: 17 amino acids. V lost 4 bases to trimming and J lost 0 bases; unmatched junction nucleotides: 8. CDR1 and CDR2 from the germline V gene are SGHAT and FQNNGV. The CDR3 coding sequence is TGTGCCAGCAGCTCCCCTAGGACAGGGTCCTCTGGAAACACCATATATTTT. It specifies CASSSPRTGSSGNTIYF.

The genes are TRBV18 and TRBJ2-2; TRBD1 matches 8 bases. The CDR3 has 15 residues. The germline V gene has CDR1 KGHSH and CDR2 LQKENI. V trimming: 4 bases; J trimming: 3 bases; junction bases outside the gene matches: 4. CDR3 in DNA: TGTGCCAGCTCACTCGGACAGGGAGACACCGGGGAGCTGTTTTTT. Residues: CASSLGQGDTGELFF. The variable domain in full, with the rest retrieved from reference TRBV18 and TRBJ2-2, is NAGVMQNPRHLVRRRGQEARLRCSPMKGHSHVYWYRQLPEEGLKFMVYLQKENIIDESGMPKERFSAEFPKEGPSILRIQQVVRGDSAAYFCASSLGQGDTGELFFGEGSRLTVL.

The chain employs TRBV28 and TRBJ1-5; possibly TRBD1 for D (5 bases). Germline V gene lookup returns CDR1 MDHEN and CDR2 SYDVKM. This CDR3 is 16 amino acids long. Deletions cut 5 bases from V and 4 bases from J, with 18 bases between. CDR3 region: CASSIPSGGGNQPQHF. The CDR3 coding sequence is TGTGCCAGCAGTATTCCCAGCGGGGGGGGGAATCAGCCCCAGCATTTT.

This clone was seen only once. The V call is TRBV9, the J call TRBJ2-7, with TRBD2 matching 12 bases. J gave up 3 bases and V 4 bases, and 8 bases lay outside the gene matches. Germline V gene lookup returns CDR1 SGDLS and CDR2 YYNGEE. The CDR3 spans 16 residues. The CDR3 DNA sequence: TGTGCCAGCAGCCCTCGGACTAGCGGGGCCCACTACGAGCAGTACTTC. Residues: CASSPRTSGAHYEQYF.

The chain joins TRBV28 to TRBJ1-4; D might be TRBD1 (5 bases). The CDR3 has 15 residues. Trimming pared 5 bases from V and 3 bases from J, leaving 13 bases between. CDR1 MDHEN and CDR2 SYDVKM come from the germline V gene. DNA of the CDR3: TGTGCCAGCAGTCCAACAGGTCAGCCTAATGAAAAACTGTTTTTT. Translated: CASSPTGQPNEKLFF.

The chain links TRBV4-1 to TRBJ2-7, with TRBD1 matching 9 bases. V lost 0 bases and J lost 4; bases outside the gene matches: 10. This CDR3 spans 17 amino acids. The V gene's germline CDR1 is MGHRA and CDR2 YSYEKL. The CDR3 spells CASSQEGPGQGSYEQYF. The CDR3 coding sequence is TGCGCCAGCAGCCAAGAAGGGCCGGGACAGGGATCTTACGAGCAGTACTTC.

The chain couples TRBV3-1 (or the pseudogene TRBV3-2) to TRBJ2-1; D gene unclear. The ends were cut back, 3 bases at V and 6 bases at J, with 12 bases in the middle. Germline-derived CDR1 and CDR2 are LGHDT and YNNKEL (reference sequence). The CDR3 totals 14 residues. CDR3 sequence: CASSQIVTSNEQFF. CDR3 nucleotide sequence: TGTGCCAGCAGCCAGATAGTAACCTCCAATGAGCAGTTCTTC.

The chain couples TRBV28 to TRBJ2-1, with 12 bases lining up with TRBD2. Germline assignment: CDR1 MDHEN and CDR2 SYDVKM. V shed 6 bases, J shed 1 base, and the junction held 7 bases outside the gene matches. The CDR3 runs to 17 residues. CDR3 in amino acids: CASSPTSGRSSYNEQFF. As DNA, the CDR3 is TGTGCCAGCAGCCCGACTAGCGGGAGATCATCCTACAATGAGCAGTTCTTC.

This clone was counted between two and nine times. CDR3 nucleotides: TGTGCCACCAGCAGAGATCCGGGACAGGGGGCGCGGTTGGAGACCTTC. Encoded protein: CATSRDPGQGARLETF. This chain connects TRBV15 to TRBJ1-2; 12 bases are shared with TRBD1. CDR3 length: 16 amino acids. Germline assignment: CDR1 LNHNV and CDR2 YYDKDF (reference sequence). Germline trimming cut 0 bases from V and 14 bases from J; bases unmatched to any gene: 13.

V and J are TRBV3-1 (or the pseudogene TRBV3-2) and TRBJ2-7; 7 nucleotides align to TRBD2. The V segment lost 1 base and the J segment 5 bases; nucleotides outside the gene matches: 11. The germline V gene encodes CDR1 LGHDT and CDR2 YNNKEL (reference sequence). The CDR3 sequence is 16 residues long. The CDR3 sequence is CASSQGSGGRVNEQYF. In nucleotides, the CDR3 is TGTGCCAGCAGCCAAGGGTCAGGCGGGAGAGTCAACGAGCAGTACTTC.

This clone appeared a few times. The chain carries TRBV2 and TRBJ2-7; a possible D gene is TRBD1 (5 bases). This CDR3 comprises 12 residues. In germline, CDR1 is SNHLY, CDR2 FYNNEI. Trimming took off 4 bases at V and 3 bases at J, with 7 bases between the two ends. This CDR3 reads CASSAQGYEQYF. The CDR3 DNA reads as TGTGCCAGCAGTGCTCAGGGCTACGAGCAGTACTTC. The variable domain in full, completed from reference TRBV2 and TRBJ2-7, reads EPEVTQTPSHQVTQMGQEVILRCVPISNHLYFYWYRQILGQKVEFLVSFYNNEISEKSEIFDDQFSVERPDGSNFTLKIRSTKLEDSAMYFCASSAQGYEQYFGPGTRLTVT.

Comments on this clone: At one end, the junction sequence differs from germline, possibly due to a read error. DNA for the CDR3: TGTGCTAGCAGCTCCACAGGGGCCGGGGACGGGGAGCTGTTTTTT. Protein product: CASSSTGAGDGELFF. J is TRBJ2-2 and V is TRBV7-7, with 7 bases matching TRBD1. CDR1 SSHAT and CDR2 FNYEAQ come from the germline V gene (reference sequence). The CDR3 extends over 15 amino acids. Using reference TRBV7-7 and TRBJ2-2 for the parts outside the CDR3, the full variable domain is GAGVSQSPRYKVTKRGQDVTLRCDPISSHATLYWYQQALGQGPEFLTYFNYEAQPDKSGLPSDRFSAERPEGSISTLTIQRTEQRDSAMYRCASSSTGAGDGELFFGEGSRLTVL.

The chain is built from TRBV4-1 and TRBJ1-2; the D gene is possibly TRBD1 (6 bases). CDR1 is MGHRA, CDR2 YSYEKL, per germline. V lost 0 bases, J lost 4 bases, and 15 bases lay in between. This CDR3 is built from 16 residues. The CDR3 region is CASSQDFQGIVYGYTF. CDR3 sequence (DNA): TGCGCCAGCAGCCAAGACTTCCAGGGGATCGTCTATGGCTACACCTTC.

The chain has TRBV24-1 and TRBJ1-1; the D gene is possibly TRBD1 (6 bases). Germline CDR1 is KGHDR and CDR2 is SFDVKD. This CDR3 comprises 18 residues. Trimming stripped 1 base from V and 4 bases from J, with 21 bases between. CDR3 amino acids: CATSDFGARGPLVTEAFF. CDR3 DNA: TGTGCCACCAGTGATTTTGGGGCCAGGGGCCCGCTGGTCACTGAAGCTTTCTTT.